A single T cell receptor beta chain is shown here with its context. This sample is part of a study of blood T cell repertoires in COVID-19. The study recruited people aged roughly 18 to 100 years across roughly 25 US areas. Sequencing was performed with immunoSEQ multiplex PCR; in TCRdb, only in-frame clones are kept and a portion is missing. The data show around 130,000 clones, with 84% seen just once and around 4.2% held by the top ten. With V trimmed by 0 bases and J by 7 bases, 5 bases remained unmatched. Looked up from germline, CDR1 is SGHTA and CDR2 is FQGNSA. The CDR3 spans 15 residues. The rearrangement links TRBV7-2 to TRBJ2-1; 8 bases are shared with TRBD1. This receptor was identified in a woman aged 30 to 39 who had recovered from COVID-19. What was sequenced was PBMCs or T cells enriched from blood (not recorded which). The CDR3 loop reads CASSLALRGRNEQFF. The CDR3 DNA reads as TGTGCCAGCAGCTTAGCGCTCAGGGGGCGGAATGAGCAGTTCTTC. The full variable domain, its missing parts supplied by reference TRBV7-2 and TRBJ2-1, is GAGVSQSPSNKVTEKGKDVELRCDPISGHTALYWYRQSLGQGLEFLIYFQGNSAPDKSGLPSDRFSAERTGGSVSTLTIQRTQQEDSAVYLCASSLALRGRNEQFFGPGTRLTVL.